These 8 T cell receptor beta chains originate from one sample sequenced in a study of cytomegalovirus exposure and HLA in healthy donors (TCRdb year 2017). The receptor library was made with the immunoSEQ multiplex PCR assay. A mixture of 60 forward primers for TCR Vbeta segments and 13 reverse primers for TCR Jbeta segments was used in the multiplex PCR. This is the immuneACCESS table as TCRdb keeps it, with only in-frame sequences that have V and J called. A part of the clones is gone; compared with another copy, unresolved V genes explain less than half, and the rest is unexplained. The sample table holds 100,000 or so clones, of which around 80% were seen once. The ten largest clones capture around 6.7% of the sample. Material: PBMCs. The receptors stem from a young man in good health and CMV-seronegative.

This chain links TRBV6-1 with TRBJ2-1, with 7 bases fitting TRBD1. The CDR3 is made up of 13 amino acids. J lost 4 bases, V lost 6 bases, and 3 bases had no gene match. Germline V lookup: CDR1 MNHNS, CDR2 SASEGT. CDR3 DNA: TGTGCCAGCAGCACGGGACAGTACAATGAGCAGTTCTTC. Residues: CASSTGQYNEQFF.

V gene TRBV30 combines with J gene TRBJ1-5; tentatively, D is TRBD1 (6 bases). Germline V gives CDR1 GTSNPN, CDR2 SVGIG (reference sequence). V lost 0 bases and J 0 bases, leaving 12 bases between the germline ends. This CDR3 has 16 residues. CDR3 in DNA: TGTGCCTGGAGTGTTGGGACACTATCTAGCAATCAGCCCCAGCATTTT. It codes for CAWSVGTLSSNQPQHF. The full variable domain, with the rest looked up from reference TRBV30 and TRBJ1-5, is SQTIHQWPATLVQPVGSPLSLECTVEGTSNPNLYWYRQAAGRGLQLLFYSVGIGQISSEVPQNLSASRPQDRQFILSSKKLLLSDSGFYLCAWSVGTLSSNQPQHFGDGTRLSIL.

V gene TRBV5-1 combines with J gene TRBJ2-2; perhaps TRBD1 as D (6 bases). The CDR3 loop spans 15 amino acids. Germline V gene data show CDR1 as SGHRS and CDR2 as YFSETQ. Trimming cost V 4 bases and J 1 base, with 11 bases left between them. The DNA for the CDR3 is TGCGCCAGCAGCGCCGGGACACGGAACACCGGGGAGCTGTTTTTT. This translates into CASSAGTRNTGELFF. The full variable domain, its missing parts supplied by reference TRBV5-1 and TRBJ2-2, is KAGVTQTPRYLIKTRGQQVTLSCSPISGHRSVSWYQQTPGQGLQFLFEYFSETQRNKGNFPGRFSGRQFSNSRSEMNVSTLELGDSALYLCASSAGTRNTGELFFGEGSRLTVL.

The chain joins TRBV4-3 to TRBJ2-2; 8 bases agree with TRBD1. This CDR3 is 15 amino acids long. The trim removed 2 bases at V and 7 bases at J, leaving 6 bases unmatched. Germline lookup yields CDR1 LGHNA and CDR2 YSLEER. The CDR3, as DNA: TGCGCCAGCAGCCAATTCAGGGGGCAGGGCGGGGAGCTGTTTTTT. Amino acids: CASSQFRGQGGELFF.

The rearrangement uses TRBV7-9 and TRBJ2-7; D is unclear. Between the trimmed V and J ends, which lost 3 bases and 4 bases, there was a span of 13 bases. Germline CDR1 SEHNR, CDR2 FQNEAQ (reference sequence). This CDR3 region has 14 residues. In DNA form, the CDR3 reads TGTGCCAGCAGCTTGGGTGGGCTTGGATACGAGCAGTACTTC. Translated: CASSLGGLGYEQYF.

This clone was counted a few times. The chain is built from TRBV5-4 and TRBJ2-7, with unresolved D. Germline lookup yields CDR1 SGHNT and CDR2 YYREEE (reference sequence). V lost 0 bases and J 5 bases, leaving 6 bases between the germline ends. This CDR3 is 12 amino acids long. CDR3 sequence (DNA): TGTGCCAGCAGCTTGGTCCAGGACGAGCAGTACTTC. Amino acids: CASSLVQDEQYF.

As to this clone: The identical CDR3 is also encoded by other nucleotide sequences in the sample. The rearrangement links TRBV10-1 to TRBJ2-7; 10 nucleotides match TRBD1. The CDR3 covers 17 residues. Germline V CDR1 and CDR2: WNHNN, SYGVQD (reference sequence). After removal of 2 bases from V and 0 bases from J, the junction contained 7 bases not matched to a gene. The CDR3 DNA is TGCGCCAGCAGTGAGGCCCCGGGACAGGGGCCCTCCTACGAGCAGTACTTC. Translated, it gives CASSEAPGQGPSYEQYF.

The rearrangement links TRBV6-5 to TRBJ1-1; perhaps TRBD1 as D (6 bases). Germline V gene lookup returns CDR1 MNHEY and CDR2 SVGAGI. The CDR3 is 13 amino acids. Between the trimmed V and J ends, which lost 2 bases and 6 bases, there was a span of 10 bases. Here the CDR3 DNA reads TGTGCCAGCAGTTACCTGACAGGTGCTGAAGCTTTCTTT. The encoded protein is CASSYLTGAEAFF.